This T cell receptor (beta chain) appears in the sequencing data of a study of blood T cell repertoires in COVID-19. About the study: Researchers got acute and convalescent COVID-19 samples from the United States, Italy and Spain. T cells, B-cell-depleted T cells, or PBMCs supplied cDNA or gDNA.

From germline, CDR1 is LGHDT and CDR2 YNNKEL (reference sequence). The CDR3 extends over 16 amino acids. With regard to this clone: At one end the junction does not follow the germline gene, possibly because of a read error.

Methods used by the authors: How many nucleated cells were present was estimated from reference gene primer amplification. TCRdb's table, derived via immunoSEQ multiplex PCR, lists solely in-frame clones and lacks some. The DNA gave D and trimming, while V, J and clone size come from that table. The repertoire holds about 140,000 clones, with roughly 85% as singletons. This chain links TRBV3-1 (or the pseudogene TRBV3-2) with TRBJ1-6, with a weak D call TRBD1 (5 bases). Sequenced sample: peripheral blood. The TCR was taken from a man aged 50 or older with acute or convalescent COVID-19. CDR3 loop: CASRQDTAPYSSPLHF. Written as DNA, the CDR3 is TGTGCCAGCAGACAGGACACAGCGCCGTATAGTTCACCCCTCCACTTT.